One sample yielded the 9 T cell receptor beta chains listed below, sequenced in a study of blood T cell repertoires in COVID-19. The method was immunoSEQ multiplex PCR; TCRdb's version includes in-frame clones alone and lacks a portion of them. The sample has about 220,000 clones, just over 85% seen once; the top ten hold about 4%. The sequencing sample was made of PBMCs or T cells enriched from blood (not recorded which). The receptor source for this set is a woman aged 35 to 49 with acute COVID-19.

The V call is TRBV11-1, the J call TRBJ2-1, with D possibly TRBD1 on 6 matching bases. V lost 5 bases to trimming and J lost 2 bases, with 13 bases between them. The CDR3 runs 15 residues. In germline, CDR1 is SGHAT, CDR2 FQDESV (reference sequence). CDR3 DNA sequence: TGTGCCAGCAGCGACAACAGGGTGCCCTACAATGAGCAGTTCTTC. Amino acids: CASSDNRVPYNEQFF.

The chain recombines TRBV19 with TRBJ1-2, with 8 bases that match TRBD1. The CDR3 has 14 amino acids. Looked up from germline, CDR1 is LNHDA and CDR2 is SQIVND (reference sequence). The junction had 11 bases not matched to a gene; V was cut back by 7 bases and J by 7 bases. In nucleotides, the CDR3 is TGTGCCAGTACAGAGGGCAGGGGGCAGATTGGCTACACCTTC. This encodes CASTEGRGQIGYTF.

This clone was seen a single time. This sequence joins TRBV7-6 and TRBJ2-2, with D possibly matching TRBD1 (6 bases). Trimming shortened V by 3 bases and J by 5 bases, and 16 bases separated the two germline ends. CDR1 and CDR2 from the germline V gene are SGHVS and FNYEAQ. CDR3 size: 16 residues. This CDR3 is CASSLRSGARTGELFF. The CDR3 coding sequence is TGTGCCAGCAGCTTGCGGTCAGGGGCGAGGACCGGGGAGCTGTTTTTT.

V gene TRBV6-2 or TRBV6-3 combines with J gene TRBJ1-4, with TRBD1 identical over 8 bases. Germline V gives CDR1 MNHEY, CDR2 SVGEGT. Trimming removed 5 bases from V and 3 bases from J; junction bases left unmatched: 5. The CDR3 runs 15 residues. As DNA, the CDR3 is TGTGCCAGCAGTCCAGGGGGCGCCGCTAATGAAAAACTGTTTTTT. Protein: CASSPGGAANEKLFF.

CDR3 amino acids: CAISESSTGAYEQYF. CDR3 in DNA: TGTGCCATCAGTGAGTCGAGCACAGGGGCCTACGAGCAGTACTTC. The chain joins TRBV10-3 to TRBJ2-7, with 7 bases fitting TRBD1. The CDR3 runs 15 residues. Germline V lookup: CDR1 ENHRY, CDR2 SYGVKD. V lost 0 bases to trimming and J lost 2 bases; unmatched junction nucleotides: 4.

The chain combines TRBV19 with TRBJ1-1; 9 bases agree with TRBD1. The CDR3 covers 18 residues. The ends lost 3 bases at V and 4 bases at J; junction bases unmatched: 15. CDR1 is LNHDA and CDR2 is SQIVND in the germline V gene (reference sequence). CDR3 sequence (DNA): TGTGCCAGTAGTATCAGACTTTCTCCCGGGACAGGGTCCACTGAAGCTTTCTTT. It codes for CASSIRLSPGTGSTEAFF.

The V call is TRBV12-3 or TRBV12-4, the J call TRBJ1-2, with D unresolved. The CDR3 sequence is 12 residues long. Trimming shortened V by 4 bases and J by 12 bases, and 15 bases separated the two germline ends. CDR3 nucleotide sequence: TGTGCCAGCAGTTCGTCATCCAGCGTGAACACCTTC. Its protein product is CASSSSSSVNTF.

V and J are TRBV7-8 and TRBJ1-2; D ambiguous. With 5 bases removed from V and 0 bases from J, the gap between germline ends came to 16 bases. This CDR3 has 16 residues. Germline V CDR1 and CDR2: SGHVS, FQNEAQ. The CDR3, as DNA: TGTGCCAGCAGCCCGAGCCCTTCCAGGTCTAACTATGGCTACACCTTC. It specifies CASSPSPSRSNYGYTF. The full variable domain, rest sourced from reference TRBV7-8 and TRBJ1-2, is GAGVSQSPRYKVAKRGQDVALRCDPISGHVSLFWYQQALGQGPEFLTYFQNEAQLDKSGLPSDRFFAERPEGSVSTLKIQRTQQEDSAVYLCASSPSPSRSNYGYTFGSGTRLTVV.

The gene calls are TRBV2 and TRBJ2-3; possibly TRBD2 for D (6 bases). With 6 bases removed from V and 0 bases from J, the gap between germline ends came to 13 bases. The CDR3 contains 15 residues. Germline-derived CDR1 and CDR2 are SNHLY and FYNNEI. CDR3 protein: CASRASSVSTDTQYF. The CDR3 DNA is TGTGCCAGCAGGGCCTCTAGCGTTAGCACAGATACGCAGTATTTT.